This T cell receptor beta chain was identified during a study of cytomegalovirus exposure and HLA in healthy donors. Germline V gives CDR1 SEHNR, CDR2 FQNEAQ (reference sequence). The CDR3 extends over 16 amino acids. The V gene end was trimmed by 6 bases and the J gene end by 9 bases; junction bases not matched to a gene: 17. Overall study findings and caveats: A few V segments could not be told apart, such as TRBV6-2 and TRBV6-3, and were left out.

Concerning this clone itself: Its antigen is unknown.

Primers for the PCR totalled 60 Vbeta and 13 Jbeta. Some clones are missing from TCRdb's copy, which holds only in-frame ones; the method was immunoSEQ multiplex PCR. The sample records fewer than 70,000 clones, 75% to 85% being singletons. J is TRBJ1-3 and V is TRBV7-9; 7 nucleotides agree with TRBD1. The sequenced material came from PBMCs. This receptor was identified in a woman aged 40 to 50 in good health and CMV-seronegative. CDR3 amino acids: CASSPLRDRDSGTIYF. The CDR3 DNA follows: TGTGCCAGCAGTCCTCTCCGGGACCGGGACAGTGGCACCATATATTTT.